A selection of T cell receptor beta chains follows, all from one sample in a study of blood T cell repertoires in COVID-19. Here immunoSEQ multiplex PCR was the method, and the copy in TCRdb shows in-frame clones only, minus some. This table has 200,000 to 250,000 clones, around 87% appearing once. The specimen sequenced was peripheral blood. All receptors come from a woman in her seventies with active or convalescent COVID-19. The CDR3 runs from the conserved cysteine through the conserved F or W. D genes are given only for firm matches. Only part of the rows carry a size: once, few, many, or a class if the clone is expanded.

>-|TRBJ1-2|TRBV12-3/TRBV12-4|-
CASSFRGWDGYTF
TGTGCCAGCAGTTTTCGGGGGTGGGATGGCTACACCTTC
>-|TRBJ1-6|TRBV6-5|-
CASTGVYNSPLHF
TGTGCCAGCACAGGGGTCTATAATTCACCCCTCCACTTT
>-|TRBJ1-1|TRBV18|-
CASSPGGVNTEAFF
TGTGCCAGCTCACCAGGGGGGGTGAACACTGAAGCTTTCTTT
>-|TRBJ2-2|TRBV11-3|few
CASSFSSTNTGELFF
TGTGCCAGCAGCTTCTCGAGTACGAACACCGGGGAGCTGTTTTTT
>TRBD2|TRBJ2-3|TRBV6-6|-
CASSYSHGEGQYF
TGTGCCAGCAGTTACTCCCACGGGGAGGGGCAGTATTTT
>TRBD1|TRBJ1-1|TRBV11-2|-
CASSSGQITEAFF
TGTGCCAGCAGCTCGGGACAGATAACTGAAGCTTTCTTT
>-|TRBJ2-6|TRBV15|-
CATSRGRGSGANVLTF
TGTGCCACCAGCAGAGGGAGGGGCTCTGGGGCCAACGTCCTGACTTTC
>TRBD1|TRBJ2-6|TRBV24-1|-
CATSGEDRGTAPLSGANVLTF
TGTGCCACCAGTGGGGAGGACAGGGGTACAGCCCCTCTATCTGGGGCCAACGTCCTGACTTTC
>TRBD1|TRBJ1-1|TRBV7-8|-
CASSFTGAALTEAFF
TGTGCCAGCAGCTTCACAGGGGCCGCCCTCACTGAAGCTTTCTTT
>TRBD2|TRBJ2-4|TRBV5-4|few
CASSLPGGSNIQYF
TGTGCCAGCAGCTTACCGGGGGGTTCAAACATTCAGTACTTC
>-|TRBJ2-1|TRBV24-1|-
CATSDLIGSEQFF
TGTGCCACCAGTGATTTAATAGGGAGCGAGCAGTTCTTC
>TRBD1|TRBJ2-1|TRBV9|-
CASSVEGTGGFFEQFF
TGTGCCAGCAGCGTAGAGGGGACAGGGGGCTTCTTCGAGCAGTTCTTC
>-|TRBJ2-3|TRBV9|-
CASSVVGTDTQYF
TGTGCCAGCAGCGTTGTCGGGACAGATACGCAGTATTTT
>TRBD1|TRBJ1-5|TRBV19|-
CASTPDRLSNQPQHF
TGTGCCAGTACCCCGGACAGGTTGAGCAATCAGCCCCAGCATTTT
>TRBD1|TRBJ1-5|TRBV9|-
CASSVGQGYWQPQHF
TGTGCCAGCAGCGTAGGACAGGGCTATTGGCAGCCCCAGCATTTT
>-|TRBJ1-1|TRBV9|-
CASSVGGSTEAFF
TGTGCCAGCAGCGTGGGGGGGTCCACTGAAGCTTTCTTT
>-|TRBJ1-2|TRBV10-2|-
CASMEGGFDGYTF
TGCGCCAGCATGGAAGGGGGTTTTGATGGCTACACCTTC
>-|TRBJ1-3|TRBV7-2|once
CASSLQKNTIYF
TGTGCCAGCAGCCTGCAGAAGAACACCATATATTTT
>TRBD1|TRBJ2-3|TRBV3-1/TRBV3-2|-
CASSHRDRVTDTQYF
TGTGCCAGCAGCCATCGGGACAGGGTAACAGATACGCAGTATTTT
>-|TRBJ1-2|TRBV5-5|-
CASSLMWEGYTF
TGTGCCAGCAGCTTAATGTGGGAGGGCTACACCTTC
>TRBD1|TRBJ2-1|TRBV19|-
CASIHRQGNEQFF
TGTGCCAGTATCCATCGACAGGGTAATGAGCAGTTCTTC
>TRBD1|TRBJ2-7|TRBV27|-
CASSPGQGYYEQYF
TGTGCCAGCAGTCCGGGACAGGGGTACTACGAGCAGTACTTC
>-|TRBJ1-1|TRBV19|-
CASSITGGNTEAFF
TGTGCCAGTAGTATCACGGGTGGGAACACTGAAGCTTTCTTT
>-|TRBJ1-6|TRBV6-5|-
CASSYSAAYNSPLHF
TGTGCCAGCAGTTACTCGGCAGCCTATAATTCACCCCTCCACTTT
>-|TRBJ2-5|TRBV5-5|-
CASSLAGRVRETQYF
TGTGCCAGCAGCTTGGCCGGGAGAGTCCGAGAGACCCAGTACTTC
>-|TRBJ1-2|TRBV7-3|-
CASSPTGFYGYTF
TGTGCCAGCAGCCCTACAGGTTTCTATGGCTACACCTTC
>-|TRBJ2-5|TRBV7-8|-
CASSLDLSGQETQYF
TGTGCCAGCAGCTTAGATCTGAGCGGCCAAGAGACCCAGTACTTC
>-|TRBJ1-1|TRBV6-5|-
CASSFLGGAFF
TGTGCCAGCAGTTTTCTAGGGGGAGCTTTCTTT
>-|TRBJ1-5|TRBV7-2|-
CASSQGGGRYQPQHF
TGTGCCAGCAGCCAGGGCGGGGGGAGGTATCAGCCCCAGCATTTT
>-|TRBJ1-5|TRBV12-2|-
CASRSWGDGVRQPQHF
TGTGCAAGTCGCTCGTGGGGGGACGGGGTGAGGCAGCCCCAGCATTTT
>-|TRBJ1-2|TRBV15|-
CATSEGVDYGYTF
TGTGCCACCAGTGAAGGGGTTGACTATGGCTACACCTTC
>TRBD1|TRBJ1-2|TRBV7-6|-
CASSLTTGDGYTF
TGTGCCAGCAGCTTGACCACAGGGGATGGCTACACCTTC
>TRBD2|TRBJ2-1|TRBV29-1|-
CSVADSGGDEQFF
TGCAGCGTTGCGGATTCGGGGGGGGATGAGCAGTTCTTC
>TRBD1|TRBJ2-7|TRBV9|few
CASSVAPGQGTHEQYF
TGTGCCAGCAGCGTAGCTCCCGGACAGGGGACCCACGAGCAGTACTTC
>-|TRBJ1-1|TRBV10-3|-
CAISESSTAGVSGNTEAFF
TGTGCCATCAGTGAGTCGTCTACAGCAGGGGTCTCCGGGAACACTGAAGCTTTCTTT
>-|TRBJ1-5|TRBV6-6|-
CASSPRSRGGGNQPQHF
TGTGCCAGCAGTCCCAGGAGCCGGGGGGGAGGAAATCAGCCCCAGCATTTT
>-|TRBJ1-1|TRBV6-6|-
CASIAPEAFF
TGTGCCAGCATAGCGCCTGAAGCTTTCTTT
>-|TRBJ2-3|TRBV7-2|-
CASSLTIGGAINTQYF
TGTGCCAGCAGCCTCACCATAGGGGGGGCGATCAATACGCAGTATTTT
>TRBD1|TRBJ2-7|TRBV6-5|-
CASSRGQGPYEQYF
TGTGCCAGCAGCCGGGGACAGGGCCCTTACGAGCAGTACTTC
>-|TRBJ1-2|TRBV4-3|-
CASSQEARQPSRGYTF
TGCGCCAGCAGCCAAGAGGCAAGACAGCCGAGCCGTGGCTACACCTTC
>-|TRBJ1-2|TRBV5-1|-
CASSQELLGYTF
TGCGCCAGCAGCCAAGAACTCCTTGGCTACACCTTC
>TRBD1|TRBJ2-3|TRBV2|once
CAMDRASTDTQYF
TGTGCCATGGACAGGGCAAGCACAGATACGCAGTATTTT
>-|TRBJ2-2|TRBV7-2|-
CASSLRSGGELFF
TGTGCCAGCAGCTTAAGGTCGGGGGGGGAGCTGTTTTTT
>-|TRBJ1-6|TRBV5-1|-
CASSLVPGSNSSPLHF
TGCGCCAGCAGCTTGGTCCCGGGGTCTAATAGTTCACCCCTCCACTTT
>TRBD1|TRBJ2-3|TRBV9|-
CASSRELQGSTDTQYF
TGTGCCAGCAGCCGAGAACTACAGGGGAGCACAGATACGCAGTATTTT
>-|TRBJ1-5|TRBV7-6|-
CASSSQIGQPQHF
TGTGCCAGCAGCTCGCAGATTGGTCAGCCCCAGCATTTT
>TRBD1|TRBJ2-5|TRBV18|once
CASSAGQGLQETQYF
TGTGCCAGCTCAGCGGGACAGGGGCTTCAAGAGACCCAGTACTTC
>-|TRBJ1-5|TRBV9|-
CASSAGRDQPQHF
TGTGCCAGCAGTGCCGGGAGGGATCAGCCCCAGCATTTT
>-|TRBJ1-5|TRBV6-1|-
CASSEVGFKGNQPQHF
TGTGCCAGCAGTGAGGTTGGGTTCAAGGGGAATCAGCCCCAGCATTTT
>-|TRBJ1-3|TRBV15|-
CATSSGSWNTIYF
TGTGCCACCAGCTCAGGGTCGTGGAACACCATATATTTT
>-|TRBJ1-6|TRBV18|once
CASSNGTRDSPLHF
TGTGCCAGCTCAAACGGGACACGGGATTCACCCCTCCACTTT
>-|TRBJ2-3|TRBV18|-
CASSQASSTDTQYF
TGTGCCAGCTCGCAGGCCTCTAGCACAGATACGCAGTATTTT
>-|TRBJ1-5|TRBV3-1/TRBV3-2|-
CASSQNQGLTVPQPQHF
TGTGCCAGCAGCCAAAATCAGGGTTTAACGGTACCGCAGCCCCAGCATTTT
>-|TRBJ1-2|TRBV6-1|-
CASSDPAGLYTYGYTF
TGTGCCAGCAGTGACCCAGCGGGGCTATATACCTATGGCTACACCTTC
>TRBD1|TRBJ1-6|TRBV6-2/TRBV6-3|-
CASSSTGTGASPLHF
TGTGCCAGCAGTTCCACCGGGACAGGGGCTTCACCCCTCCACTTT
>-|TRBJ1-2|TRBV4-3|-
CASSSRGYYGYTF
TGCGCCAGCAGCTCCAGGGGCTACTATGGCTACACCTTC
>-|TRBJ1-1|TRBV6-1|-
CASSESGTIYYTEAFF
TGTGCCAGCAGTGAATCCGGGACAATCTATTACACTGAAGCTTTCTTT
>TRBD1|TRBJ1-3|TRBV2|-
CASSNGQGNTIYF
TGTGCCAGCAGTAACGGACAGGGGAACACCATATATTTT